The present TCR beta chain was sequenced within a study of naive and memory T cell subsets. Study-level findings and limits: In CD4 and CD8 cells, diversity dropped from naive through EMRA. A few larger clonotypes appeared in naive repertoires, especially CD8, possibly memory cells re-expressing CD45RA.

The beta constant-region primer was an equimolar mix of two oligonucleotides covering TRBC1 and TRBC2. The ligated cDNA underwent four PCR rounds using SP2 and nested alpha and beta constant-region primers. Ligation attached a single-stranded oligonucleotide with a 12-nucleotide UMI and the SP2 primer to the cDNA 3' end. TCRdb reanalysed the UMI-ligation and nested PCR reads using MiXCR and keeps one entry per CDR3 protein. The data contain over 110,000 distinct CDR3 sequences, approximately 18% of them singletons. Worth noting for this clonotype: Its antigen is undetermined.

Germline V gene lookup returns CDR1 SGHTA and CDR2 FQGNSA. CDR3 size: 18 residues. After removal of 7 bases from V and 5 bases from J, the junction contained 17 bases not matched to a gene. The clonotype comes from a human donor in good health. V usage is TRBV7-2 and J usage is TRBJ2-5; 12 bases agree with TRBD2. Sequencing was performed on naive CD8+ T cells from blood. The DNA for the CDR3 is TGTGCCAGCACTCCCGTGGGGACTAGCGGGCTCGGCGGGGAGACCCAGTACTTC. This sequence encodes CASTPVGTSGLGGETQYF. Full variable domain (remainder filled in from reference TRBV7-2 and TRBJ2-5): GAGVSQSPSNKVTEKGKDVELRCDPISGHTALYWYRQSLGQGLEFLIYFQGNSAPDKSGLPSDRFSAERTGGSVSTLTIQRTQQEDSAVYLCASTPVGTSGLGGETQYFGPGTRLLVL.